These T cell receptor beta chains were read from a single sample in a study of OX40 agonist ivuxolimab in advanced cancers. Sequenced by immunoSEQ multiplex PCR; TCRdb stores in-frame clones only, minus some. The profile covers approximately 100,000 clones, with 87% appearing a single time and approximately 0.5% taken by the ten largest. The sequencing used CD4+ or CD8+ T cells sorted from blood, collected in a trial of the OX40 agonist ivuxolimab. These receptor sequences come from an adult with an advanced solid tumor such as melanoma, head and neck, liver or kidney cancer. Each CDR3 is given with its conserved first and last residue. A D gene is named only where the DNA matches it firmly. A clone size is listed for some rows: how often the clone was seen (once, few, many), or a class if it is expanded.

j_call | v_call | d_call | clone_size | cdr3_nt | cdr3_aa
TRBJ1-1 | TRBV6-1 | NA | NA | TGTGCCAGCAGGTCAGGGAATGTAGCTTTCTTT | CASRSGNVAFF
TRBJ2-3 | TRBV21-1 | NA | NA | TGTGCCAGCAGCAGAATTACGACTAGCGGGGGCACAGATACGCAGTATTTT | CASSRITTSGGTDTQYF
TRBJ1-2 | TRBV29-1 | TRBD1 | once | TGCAGCGTTGGACAGGGGATCGGCTACACCTTC | CSVGQGIGYTF
TRBJ1-4 | TRBV18 | NA | NA | TGTGCCAGCTCACCGAGGACAGATGGTGAAAAACTGTTTTTT | CASSPRTDGEKLFF
TRBJ1-2 | TRBV7-9 | NA | NA | TGTGCCAGCAGCACGCGACAGATGAGTGACTACACCTTC | CASSTRQMSDYTF
TRBJ1-2 | TRBV6-1 | NA | NA | TGTGCCAGCAGTGACAGGGGCTATGGCTACACCTTC | CASSDRGYGYTF
TRBJ2-2 | TRBV11-2 | NA | NA | TGTGCCAGCAGCCCGAGCTCCGGGACACCTGCGAACACCGGGGAGCTGTTTTTT | CASSPSSGTPANTGELFF
TRBJ1-1 | TRBV9 | TRBD1 | few | TGTGCCAGCAGCGGACAGGGGACTTACACTGAAGCTTTCTTT | CASSGQGTYTEAFF
TRBJ1-2 | TRBV19 | NA | NA | TGTGCCAGTACGGCGGGGGAGAACTATGGCTACACCTTC | CASTAGENYGYTF
TRBJ1-3 | TRBV11-2 | NA | NA | TGTGCCAGCAGCTTAGATCGGGGTTATGGTGGAAACACCATATATTTT | CASSLDRGYGGNTIYF
TRBJ2-7 | TRBV6-5 | NA | NA | TGTGCCAGCAGTTACTCTGGGGGGTCGTCCTACGAGCAGTACTTC | CASSYSGGSSYEQYF
TRBJ1-3 | TRBV6-5 | TRBD1 | NA | TGTGCCAGCAGATCGGACAGGCTTGGAAACACCATATATTTT | CASRSDRLGNTIYF
TRBJ1-2 | TRBV2 | NA | once | TGTGCCAGCAGTGTAACGGTCTATGGCTACACCTTC | CASSVTVYGYTF
TRBJ1-3 | TRBV9 | NA | NA | TGTGCCAGCAGCGTAGCCCCGGCGGCTGGAAACACCATATATTTT | CASSVAPAAGNTIYF
TRBJ2-2 | TRBV19 | NA | NA | TGTGCCAGTAGTATAGTAAGTGTGTTCGGGTCGGTCACCGGGGAGCTGTTTTTT | CASSIVSVFGSVTGELFF
TRBJ2-7 | TRBV11-1 | NA | NA | TGTGCCAGCAGCTTAGCCCTGAGCGGGCATTTCGAGCAGTACTTC | CASSLALSGHFEQYF
TRBJ1-1 | TRBV5-8 | NA | NA | TGTGCCAGCGGTGCCAGGATCACTGAAGCTTTCTTT | CASGARITEAFF
TRBJ1-4 | TRBV5-4 | NA | NA | TGTGCCAGCAGCAAGGGGGGGGTCTCTAATGAAAAACTGTTTTTT | CASSKGGVSNEKLFF
TRBJ1-2 | TRBV7-9 | NA | NA | TGTGCCAGCAGCCCGGGGCAGTCACGATCTAACTATGGCTACACCTTC | CASSPGQSRSNYGYTF
TRBJ1-2 | TRBV7-2 | NA | NA | TGTGCCAGCAGCATTAGTGGTAGCTATGGCTACACCTTC | CASSISGSYGYTF
TRBJ2-7 | TRBV9 | NA | NA | TGTGCCAGCAGCGTAGCTAGTTCGGGCTCCTACGAGCAGTACTTC | CASSVASSGSYEQYF
TRBJ1-1 | TRBV11-2 | NA | NA | TGTGCCAGCAGCACACCCTGGAACACTGAAGCTTTCTTT | CASSTPWNTEAFF
TRBJ1-1 | TRBV6-4 | NA | once | TGTGCCAGCAGGGGATCTGGGACTGAAGCTTTCTTT | CASRGSGTEAFF
TRBJ1-2 | TRBV6-1 | NA | NA | TGTGCCAGCAGACTCGAACTGGGTTCGGGCTATGGCTACACCTTC | CASRLELGSGYGYTF
TRBJ2-7 | TRBV29-1 | TRBD2 | NA | TGCAGCGTTGATCAGCGGGGGAACTCCTACGAGCAGTACTTC | CSVDQRGNSYEQYF
TRBJ1-4 | TRBV5-1 | NA | NA | TGCGCCAGCAGCTTGACCAATGACGAAAAACTGTTTTTT | CASSLTNDEKLFF
TRBJ1-1 | TRBV7-6 | NA | NA | TGTGCCAGCAGCTTAGTAGTCGGGGATGAAGCTTTCTTT | CASSLVVGDEAFF
TRBJ1-5 | TRBV5-6 | NA | NA | TGTGCCAGCAGCTTGGGGAGCAATCAGCCCCAGCATTTT | CASSLGSNQPQHF
TRBJ1-4 | TRBV4-2 | NA | few | TGTGCCAGCAGCCAACAGCCCAAGGCGGCTAATGAAAAACTGTTTTTT | CASSQQPKAANEKLFF
TRBJ1-4 | TRBV14 | NA | NA | TGTGCCAGCAGCCAAGTTCTCAATGAAAAACTGTTTTTT | CASSQVLNEKLFF
TRBJ1-2 | TRBV7-8 | TRBD1 | NA | TGTGCCAGCAGCTTAGCGACAGGGGGAAAGGGTGTCTATGGCTACACCTTC | CASSLATGGKGVYGYTF
TRBJ1-2 | TRBV7-2 | NA | NA | TGTGCCAGCAGCTCAGTCATTGGGGGATATGGCTACACCTTC | CASSSVIGGYGYTF
TRBJ2-2 | TRBV2 | NA | once | TGTGCCAGCAGCCCGGACAGGAACACCGGGGAGCTGTTTTTT | CASSPDRNTGELFF
TRBJ2-5 | TRBV2 | NA | NA | TGTGCCAGCAGTTCCCTAGTGGGGGCATACCAAGAGACCCAGTACTTC | CASSSLVGAYQETQYF
TRBJ2-7 | TRBV6-6 | NA | NA | TGTGCCAGCACCCACGCCGACACCAAGAGCTCCTACGAGCAGTACTTC | CASTHADTKSSYEQYF
TRBJ2-5 | TRBV7-8 | TRBD2 | NA | TGTGCCAGCTCCTTCGGGCTAGCGGGGAAAGAGACCCAGTACTTC | CASSFGLAGKETQYF
TRBJ2-1 | TRBV4-2 | TRBD1 | NA | TGTGCCAGCAGCCGGGAAAGACAGGGCAGTCACAATGAGCAGTTCTTC | CASSRERQGSHNEQFF
TRBJ2-3 | TRBV28 | NA | NA | TGTGCCAGCAGTTTAGGGGCGGGGAAAAGCACAGATACGCAGTATTTT | CASSLGAGKSTDTQYF
TRBJ2-7 | TRBV7-8 | TRBD1 | NA | TGTGCCAGCAGCTTAGGGTGGGACAGTTACTACGAGCAGTACTTC | CASSLGWDSYYEQYF
TRBJ1-1 | TRBV5-5 | NA | once | TGTGCCAGCGCTCAATGGGCGACACAAAACACTGAAGCTTTCTTT | CASAQWATQNTEAFF
TRBJ2-3 | TRBV13 | NA | NA | TGTGCCAGCAGCTCCAGAAGCAGATTCACTAGCACAGATACGCAGTATTTT | CASSSRSRFTSTDTQYF
TRBJ1-2 | TRBV5-4 | NA | once | TGTGCCAGCGGGTCGACAAGGTTGGCTGGCTACACCTTC | CASGSTRLAGYTF
TRBJ1-1 | TRBV6-5 | NA | NA | TGTGCCAGCAGCTACTCTGTGAACACTGAAGCTTTCTTT | CASSYSVNTEAFF
TRBJ2-2 | TRBV7-9 | NA | NA | TGTGCCAGCAGCCCACTTACCGGGATCGGCTCGGAGCTGTTTTTT | CASSPLTGIGSELFF
TRBJ2-7 | TRBV2 | NA | once | TGTGCCAGCAGTCTCCTCAGACAGACCGGCGAGCAGTACTTC | CASSLLRQTGEQYF